One sample yielded the 27 T cell receptor beta chains listed below, sequenced in a study of spatial heterogeneity in lung cancer. MiXCR, applied by TCRdb to the 5' RACE reads, yields one record per CDR3 protein. The table shows about 3,100 distinct CDR3 sequences, with around 13% occurring only once. Study-level findings and limits: Within tumors, counts of expanded alpha and beta TCRs tracked tumor mutation counts.

The time point denotes: sample taken at primary tumor resection. Their antigens are not known. Source: lung tumor tissue, taken at surgery. The receptors were sampled from a male donor with early-stage non-small cell lung cancer.

This clonotype came up a few times. V is TRBV12-3 or TRBV12-4 and J is TRBJ1-2; unclear D gene. V lost 9 bases to trimming and J lost 0 bases, with 11 bases between them. This CDR3 has 13 residues. The CDR3 DNA follows: TGTGCCAGTAGAGACGCTACTAACTATGGCTACACCTTC. Translation: CASRDATNYGYTF.

Sample share makes this clonotype medium-sized (0.01 to 0.1%). The chain carries TRBV28 and TRBJ1-1; D not resolved. CDR1 is MDHEN and CDR2 is SYDVKM in the germline V gene. With 3 bases removed from V and 1 base from J, the gap between germline ends came to 12 bases. The CDR3 length is 15 residues. Here the CDR3 reads CASSFGRARNTEAFF. CDR3 sequence (DNA): TGTGCCAGCAGTTTTGGGCGGGCTCGGAACACTGAAGCTTTCTTT.

The chain links TRBV5-1 to TRBJ2-1, with TRBD1 as a possible D gene (5 bases). Germline CDR1 is SGHRS and CDR2 is YFSETQ. Trimming pared 1 base from V and 8 bases from J, leaving 19 bases between. This CDR3 has 16 residues. CDR3 amino acids: CASSLRGRERIDEQFF. CDR3 nucleotide sequence: TGCGCCAGCAGCTTGCGTGGCAGGGAACGTATCGATGAGCAGTTCTTC.

This clonotype is termed medium-sized. The rearrangement joins TRBV6-5 to TRBJ2-7; D not resolved. The CDR3 has 16 amino acids. V lost 5 bases to trimming and J lost 0 bases, with 17 bases between them. Germline V CDR1 and CDR2: MNHEY, SVGAGI. CDR3 nucleotide sequence: TGTGCCAGCAGTAACCTTCGACTCTCCAGCTCCTACGAGCAGTACTTC. As protein: CASSNLRLSSSYEQYF.

This clonotype was observed many times. The rearrangement joins TRBV29-1 to TRBJ2-1, with D tentatively TRBD2 (6 bases). The V end lost 6 bases, the J end lost 9 bases, and 9 bases lay between the germline ends. Germline assignment: CDR1 SQVTM and CDR2 ANQGSEA. CDR3 length: 10 residues. CDR3 in DNA: TGCAGCGTAGGGCGGGGTGAGCAGTTCTTC. It codes for CSVGRGEQFF.

This clonotype was detected a few times. The chain carries TRBV5-8 and TRBJ2-3, with 9 bases aligning to TRBD2. In germline, CDR1 is SGHTS, CDR2 YDEGEE. V shed 1 base, J shed 2 bases, and the junction held 14 bases outside the gene matches. The CDR3 extends over 19 amino acids. For the CDR3, the DNA is TGTGCCAGCAGCTTGCCTTGGGGTTGGTGGACTAGCGACACAGATACGCAGTATTTT. Translating gives CASSLPWGWWTSDTDTQYF.

This clonotype has a handful of counts. The rearrangement uses TRBV30 and TRBJ2-7, with D unclear. V gave up 4 bases and J gave up 0 bases, with 10 bases separating them. From germline, CDR1 is GTSNPN and CDR2 SVGIG (reference sequence). The CDR3 length is 13 residues. As DNA, the CDR3 is TGTGCCTGGACTACCCTTGACTCCTACGAGCAGTACTTC. It translates to CAWTTLDSYEQYF.

This clonotype came up many times. The rearrangement links TRBV7-9 to TRBJ2-7, with 9 bases matching TRBD1. Per germline, CDR1 SEHNR and CDR2 FQNEAQ (reference sequence). The trim removed 5 bases at V and 2 bases at J, leaving 10 bases unmatched. The CDR3 contains 16 residues. In nucleotides, the CDR3 is TGTGCCAGCAGCCAGCCCCGGGACAGGGAAACCTACGAGCAGTACTTC. Translated: CASSQPRDRETYEQYF.

This clonotype is deemed medium-sized. The rearrangement uses TRBV5-6 and TRBJ2-1; the D is unclear. This CDR3 has 13 amino acids. Looked up from germline, CDR1 is SGHDT and CDR2 is YYEEEE. The V gene lost 0 bases and the J gene lost 4 bases, with 5 bases spanning the gap. The CDR3 spells CASSLVGYNEQFF. CDR3 bases: TGTGCCAGCAGCTTGGTCGGGTACAATGAGCAGTTCTTC.

By its share, this clonotype is medium-sized. Sequence at one end of the junction differs from germline and may be a read error. CDR3 region: CASSNSGTSINSYNEQFF. The CDR3 DNA is TGTGCCAGCAGTAACTCCGGGACAAGTATAAACTCCTACAATGAGCAGTTCTTC. This chain links TRBV6-5 with TRBJ2-1, with D possibly TRBD1 on 6 matching bases. The germline gives CDR1 MNHEY, CDR2 SVGAGI. This CDR3 spans 18 amino acids.

This clonotype is medium-sized by share. The chain has TRBV2 and TRBJ1-2; D gene uncertain. The CDR3 is 14 amino acids. Germline V gives CDR1 SNHLY, CDR2 FYNNEI. V lost 1 base and J 8 bases, leaving 14 bases between the germline ends. CDR3 protein: CASSEGYLTMGYTF. The CDR3 DNA reads as TGTGCCAGCAGTGAAGGCTATCTTACGATGGGCTACACCTTC.

This clonotype qualifies as medium-sized. The rearrangement uses TRBV7-2 and TRBJ2-7; the D gene is possibly TRBD1 (5 bases). The CDR3 runs to 14 residues. The V gene's germline CDR1 is SGHTA and CDR2 FQGNSA. V lost 1 base and J 4 bases, leaving 11 bases between the germline ends. The CDR3 DNA sequence: TGTGCCAGCAGCTTAGACGGCGCAGGGTACGAGCAGTACTTC. Protein: CASSLDGAGYEQYF.

Within the sample, this clonotype is medium-sized (0.01 to 0.1%). In nucleotides, the CDR3 is TGTGCCAGCAGTGAGGGACTAGCGGGGACCGGGGAGCTGTTTTTT. Protein sequence: CASSEGLAGTGELFF. The rearrangement joins TRBV6-2 or TRBV6-3 to TRBJ2-2; 13 bases agree with TRBD2. The trim removed 5 bases at V and 5 bases at J, leaving 2 bases unmatched. The CDR3 is 15 residues long. In germline, CDR1 is MNHEY, CDR2 SVGEGT.

This clonotype appeared many times. This rearrangement joins TRBV5-1 to TRBJ2-7; D ambiguous. The CDR3 loop spans 14 amino acids. Germline CDR1 and CDR2: SGHRS and YFSETQ. V lost 5 bases, J lost 1 base, and 13 bases lay in between. CDR3 sequence: CASSPTYGSYEQYF. The CDR3, as DNA: TGCGCCAGCAGTCCCACGTATGGTTCCTACGAGCAGTACTTC.

This clonotype was seen a handful of times. The chain links TRBV28 to TRBJ2-2; 14 positions agree with TRBD2. The CDR3 has 15 amino acids. CDR1 and CDR2 (germline): MDHEN, SYDVKM. The J segment lost 7 bases and the V segment lost 4 bases, leaving 2 bases of the junction unmatched. CDR3 DNA sequence: TGTGCCAGCAGTTCCGGGACTAGCGGGGGCGGGGAGCTGTTTTTT. This gives the protein CASSSGTSGGGELFF.

The chain uses TRBV7-6 and TRBJ2-3; TRBD2 aligns across 9 bases. CDR1 is SGHVS, CDR2 FNYEAQ, per germline. Trimming took 1 base from V and 2 from J; bases not matched to a gene: 4. This CDR3 spans 16 amino acids. The CDR3 reads CASSLELAGHTDTQYF. The CDR3 nucleotides read TGTGCCAGCAGCTTAGAGCTAGCGGGGCACACAGATACGCAGTATTTT.

This clonotype is medium-sized in the sample. The gene calls are TRBV3-1 and TRBJ1-2; no definite D call. Germline-derived CDR1 and CDR2 are LGHDT and YNNKEL (reference sequence). This CDR3 comprises 13 residues. V was cut by 4 bases and J by 8 bases, with 14 bases left in between. The CDR3 DNA is TGTGCCAGCAGCCCGGGCCCGACGTACGGCTACACCTTC. Its translation: CASSPGPTYGYTF.

The rearrangement uses TRBV6-1 and TRBJ2-2, with a possible D match to TRBD2 (6 bases). V gave up 4 bases and J gave up 0 bases, with 6 bases separating them. The CDR3 is made up of 14 amino acids. Germline CDR1 reads MNHNS; CDR2 reads SASEGT. The CDR3 nucleotides are TGTGCCAGCAGTGGCGGGACGAACACCGGGGAGCTGTTTTTT. Translating it yields CASSGGTNTGELFF.

By share, this clonotype ranks as medium-sized. The chain has TRBV7-9 and TRBJ2-3, with 8 bases fitting TRBD1. The CDR3 extends over 15 amino acids. The junction had 5 bases not matched to a gene; V was cut back by 5 bases and J by 1 base. Germline values: CDR1 SEHNR, CDR2 FQNEAQ (reference sequence). The CDR3 coding sequence is TGTGCCAGCAGCCATCCGGGACAGGGCACAGATACGCAGTATTTT. This codes for CASSHPGQGTDTQYF.

This clonotype qualifies as medium-sized. The CDR3, as DNA: TGTGCCAGCACCGGGGGGCGGGGTAACCAAGAGACCCAGTACTTC. Its protein product is CASTGGRGNQETQYF. This chain links TRBV11-3 with TRBJ2-5; a possible D gene is TRBD2 (7 bases). The CDR3 totals 15 residues. From germline, CDR1 is SGHNT and CDR2 YENEEA. Trimming took 7 bases from V and 0 from J, leaving 15 bases between them. Drawing the rest from reference TRBV11-3 and TRBJ2-5, the complete variable domain is EAGVVQSPRYKIIEKKQPVAFWCNPISGHNTLYWYLQNLGQGPELLIRYENEEAVDDSQLPKDRFSAERLKGVDSTLKIQPAELGDSAVYLCASTGGRGNQETQYFGPGTRLLVL.

This clonotype is categorized as medium-sized (0.01 to 0.1%). The chain employs TRBV2 and TRBJ1-4; the D is unclear. The CDR3 has 13 residues. With 6 bases removed from V and 3 bases from J, the gap between germline ends came to 8 bases. CDR1 is SNHLY and CDR2 is FYNNEI in the germline V gene. CDR3 DNA sequence: TGTGCCAGCAGGGGCTCATCTAATGAAAAACTGTTTTTT. Its translation: CASRGSSNEKLFF.

This clonotype qualifies as medium-sized. The CDR3 nucleotides read TGCAGTGCTGGAAAGGGGGCAGGGGGCATCGCAGATACGCAGTATTTT. It codes for CSAGKGAGGIADTQYF. V is TRBV20-1 and J is TRBJ2-3, with 8 bases matching TRBD1. Germline V lookup: CDR1 DFQATT, CDR2 SNEGSKA (reference sequence). Trimming at V came to 5 bases and at J to 4 bases, leaving 14 bases not matched to a gene. The CDR3 extends over 16 amino acids.

The chain employs TRBV18 and TRBJ1-1; TRBD1 matches at 9 bases. The germline V gene encodes CDR1 KGHSH and CDR2 LQKENI. Losses at the gene ends were 2 bases for V and 12 bases for J; bases not matched to a gene: 7. The length of the CDR3 is 13 residues. CDR3 amino acids: CASSPTGGSPTFF. CDR3 nucleotide sequence: TGTGCCAGCTCACCAACAGGGGGCTCCCCAACTTTCTTT.

The chain combines TRBV20-1 with TRBJ1-1, with TRBD1 matching over 7 bases. The V gene end was trimmed by 3 bases and the J gene end by 3 bases; junction bases not matched to a gene: 10. The CDR3 totals 15 residues. The germline V gene has CDR1 DFQATT and CDR2 SNEGSKA (reference sequence). Here the CDR3 reads CSASAADRVDTEAFF. The DNA for the CDR3 is TGCAGTGCTAGTGCCGCAGACAGGGTCGACACTGAAGCTTTCTTT.

This clonotype ranks as medium-sized (0.01 to 0.1%). V gene TRBV7-2 combines with J gene TRBJ2-7; 9 bases align to TRBD1. Trimming cost V 3 bases and J 3 bases; bases outside gene matches: 6. The CDR3 spans 15 residues. CDR1 and CDR2 (germline): SGHTA, FQGNSA. Written as DNA, the CDR3 is TGTGCCAGCAGCTTGACAGGGGGGATGTACTACGAGCAGTACTTC. This sequence encodes CASSLTGGMYYEQYF.

This clonotype is labeled large. The rearrangement uses TRBV5-4 and TRBJ2-7, with unresolved D. Germline CDR1 and CDR2: SGHNT and YYREEE (reference sequence). V lost 3 bases and J lost 2, with 9 bases in between. This CDR3 has 13 amino acids. The CDR3 nucleotides are TGTGCCAGCAGCTCAAAGACCGCCTACGAGCAGTACTTC. It is translated as CASSSKTAYEQYF.

In this sample, this clonotype is medium-sized. V usage is TRBV24-1 and J usage is TRBJ2-1, with 8 bases fitting TRBD2. Germline CDR1 is KGHDR and CDR2 is SFDVKD. This CDR3 has 13 residues. V lost 7 bases, J lost 7 bases, and 5 bases stayed unmatched. The CDR3 reads CATRASGRNEQFF. The CDR3 DNA reads as TGTGCCACCAGAGCTAGCGGGCGGAATGAGCAGTTCTTC.